This is a list of T cell receptor beta chains from one sample in a study of spatial heterogeneity in lung cancer. TCRdb passed the 5' RACE reads through MiXCR, listing each CDR3 protein once. In the table there are around 15,000 distinct CDR3 sequences, approximately 7% of which are singletons. The material sequenced was lung tumor tissue, taken at surgery. These receptors were taken from a female donor with early-stage non-small cell lung cancer. CDR3s include the opening cysteine and the closing phenylalanine or tryptophan. The D gene is left open where the match is weak. Size is omitted from some rows. Given values are once, few, many or a class for expanded clones.

d_gene: TRBD1; abundance: many; v_gene: TRBV20-1; j_gene: TRBJ1-1; CDR3nt: TGCAGTGCTAGAAGCGGGGACAGGGGGCGCGACACTGAAGCTTTCTTT; CDR3aa: CSARSGDRGRDTEAFF
d_gene: TRBD1; abundance: many; v_gene: TRBV27; j_gene: TRBJ1-4; CDR3nt: TGTGCCAGCAGAGCCGGGACAGGGGCTGGAAAACTGTTTTTT; CDR3aa: CASRAGTGAGKLFF
d_gene: -; abundance: many; v_gene: TRBV7-8; j_gene: TRBJ1-2; CDR3nt: TGTGCCAGCAGCTTATATGACAGCTATGGCTACACCTTC; CDR3aa: CASSLYDSYGYTF
d_gene: TRBD2; abundance: many; v_gene: TRBV7-2; j_gene: TRBJ2-2; CDR3nt: TGTGCCAGCAGCCCGGGCCTAGCGGGCGGGGAGCTGTTTTTT; CDR3aa: CASSPGLAGGELFF
d_gene: TRBD1; abundance: -; v_gene: TRBV19; j_gene: TRBJ1-4; CDR3nt: TGTGCCAGTAATACACAGGGGGCTGGTGGTGAAAAACTGTTTTTT; CDR3aa: CASNTQGAGGEKLFF
d_gene: -; abundance: many; v_gene: TRBV11-2; j_gene: TRBJ2-6; CDR3nt: TGTGCCAGCAGCTTAAGGTCGCCCCCAGGCCTCTCTGGGGCCAACGTCCTGACTTTC; CDR3aa: CASSLRSPPGLSGANVLTF
d_gene: TRBD2; abundance: many; v_gene: TRBV5-1; j_gene: TRBJ2-2; CDR3nt: TGCGCCAGCAGCGTCAGGACTAGCGGGGACACCGGGGAGCTGTTTTTT; CDR3aa: CASSVRTSGDTGELFF
d_gene: -; abundance: many; v_gene: TRBV5-1; j_gene: TRBJ1-5; CDR3nt: TGCGCCAGCAGCTTGGAGGGGGGCGGTCAGCCCCAGCATTTT; CDR3aa: CASSLEGGGQPQHF
d_gene: TRBD2; abundance: many; v_gene: TRBV7-2; j_gene: TRBJ2-1; CDR3nt: TGTGCCAGCAGTCAGCGGGGGGGCCAGGTCATTGAGCAGTTCTTC; CDR3aa: CASSQRGGQVIEQFF
d_gene: -; abundance: many; v_gene: TRBV7-2; j_gene: TRBJ2-7; CDR3nt: TGTGCCAGCAGCATAAGACCAGATACCTACGAGCAGTACTTC; CDR3aa: CASSIRPDTYEQYF
d_gene: -; abundance: many; v_gene: TRBV6-5; j_gene: TRBJ1-1; CDR3nt: TGTGCCAGCAGTCGGAGGGTAGGAGGAGCTTTCTTT; CDR3aa: CASSRRVGGAFF
d_gene: -; abundance: many; v_gene: TRBV3-1; j_gene: TRBJ2-5; CDR3nt: TGTGCCAGCAGCCAAGATGGGGGTAGGAGACGGGGCACCCAGTACTTC; CDR3aa: CASSQDGGRRRGTQYF
d_gene: -; abundance: many; v_gene: TRBV5-1; j_gene: TRBJ1-1; CDR3nt: TGCGCCAGCAGCTTGGGGACAACTATTGAAGCTTTCTTT; CDR3aa: CASSLGTTIEAFF
d_gene: -; abundance: many; v_gene: TRBV7-2; j_gene: TRBJ2-1; CDR3nt: TGTGCCAGCAGCTTACTTGGGGCCTGGTTCTTC; CDR3aa: CASSLLGAWFF
d_gene: TRBD1; abundance: many; v_gene: TRBV20-1; j_gene: TRBJ1-5; CDR3nt: TGCAGTGCTAGAGATCTACGCGCAGGGGGCGGCAATCAGCCCCAGCATTTT; CDR3aa: CSARDLRAGGGNQPQHF
d_gene: -; abundance: many; v_gene: TRBV20-1; j_gene: TRBJ1-5; CDR3nt: TGCAGTGCACCGGGACTGGGTAGTCGGGATAGTCAGCCCCAGCATTTT; CDR3aa: CSAPGLGSRDSQPQHF
d_gene: TRBD2; abundance: few; v_gene: TRBV7-2; j_gene: TRBJ2-2; CDR3nt: TGTGCCAGCAGACTACTAGCGGGTTACACCGGGGAGCTGTTTTTT; CDR3aa: CASRLLAGYTGELFF
d_gene: -; abundance: many; v_gene: TRBV7-6; j_gene: TRBJ2-7; CDR3nt: TGTGCCAGCAGCTTAGCAGCCTCCTACGAGCAGTACTTC; CDR3aa: CASSLAASYEQYF
d_gene: TRBD2; abundance: many; v_gene: TRBV5-6; j_gene: TRBJ2-3; CDR3nt: TGTGCCAGCAGCTTGGGATGGGCGGGGGGCTCAGATACGCAGTATTTT; CDR3aa: CASSLGWAGGSDTQYF
d_gene: TRBD1; abundance: many; v_gene: TRBV3-1; j_gene: TRBJ1-5; CDR3nt: TGTGCCAGCAGCCAAGACGGGACAGGGGGCGGTCAGCCCCAGCATTTT; CDR3aa: CASSQDGTGGGQPQHF
d_gene: -; abundance: many; v_gene: TRBV7-6; j_gene: TRBJ1-5; CDR3nt: TGTGCCAGCAGCTTAGACACGAATCAGCCCCAGCATTTT; CDR3aa: CASSLDTNQPQHF
d_gene: -; abundance: many; v_gene: TRBV28; j_gene: TRBJ1-1; CDR3nt: TGTGCCAGCAGGGAAGGGGGTAGATATTTGAACACTGAAGCTTTCTTT; CDR3aa: CASREGGRYLNTEAFF
d_gene: -; abundance: many; v_gene: TRBV28; j_gene: TRBJ1-6; CDR3nt: TGTGCCAGCATGACGGTCAATTCACCCCTCCACTTT; CDR3aa: CASMTVNSPLHF
d_gene: -; abundance: many; v_gene: TRBV7-2; j_gene: TRBJ1-5; CDR3nt: TGTGCCAGCAGCCCCCGCGGGGGCGGACGTCAGCCCCAGCATTTT; CDR3aa: CASSPRGGGRQPQHF